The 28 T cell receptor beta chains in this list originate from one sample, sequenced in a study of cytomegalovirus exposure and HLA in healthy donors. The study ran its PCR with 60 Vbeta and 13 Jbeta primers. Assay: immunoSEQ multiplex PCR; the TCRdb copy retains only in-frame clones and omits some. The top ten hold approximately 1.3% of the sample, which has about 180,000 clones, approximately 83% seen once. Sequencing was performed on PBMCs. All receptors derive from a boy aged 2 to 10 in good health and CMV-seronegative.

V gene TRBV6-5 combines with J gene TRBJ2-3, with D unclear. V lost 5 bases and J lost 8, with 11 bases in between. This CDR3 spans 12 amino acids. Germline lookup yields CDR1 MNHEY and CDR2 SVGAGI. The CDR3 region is CASSDGLGTQYF. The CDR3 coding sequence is TGTGCCAGCAGTGACGGTCTAGGTACGCAGTATTTT.

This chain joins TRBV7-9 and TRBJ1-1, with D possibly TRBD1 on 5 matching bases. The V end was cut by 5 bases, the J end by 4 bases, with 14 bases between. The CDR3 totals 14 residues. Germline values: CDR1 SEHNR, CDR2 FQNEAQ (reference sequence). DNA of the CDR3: TGTGCCAGCAGCCCCGGGGGGGGAGGCACTGAAGCTTTCTTT. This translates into CASSPGGGGTEAFF.

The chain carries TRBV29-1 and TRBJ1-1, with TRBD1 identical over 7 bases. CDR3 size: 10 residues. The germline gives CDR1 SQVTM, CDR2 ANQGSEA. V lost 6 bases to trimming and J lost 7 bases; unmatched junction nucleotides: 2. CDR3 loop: CSVGTVEAFF. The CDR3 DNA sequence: TGCAGCGTAGGGACAGTTGAAGCTTTCTTT.

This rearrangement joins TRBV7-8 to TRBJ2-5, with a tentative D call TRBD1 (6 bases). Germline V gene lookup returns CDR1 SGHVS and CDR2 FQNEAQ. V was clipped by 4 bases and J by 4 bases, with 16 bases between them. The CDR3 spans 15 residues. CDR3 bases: TGTGCCAGCAGCTATACAGGGTTGGTGGGAGAGACCCAGTACTTC. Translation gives CASSYTGLVGETQYF.

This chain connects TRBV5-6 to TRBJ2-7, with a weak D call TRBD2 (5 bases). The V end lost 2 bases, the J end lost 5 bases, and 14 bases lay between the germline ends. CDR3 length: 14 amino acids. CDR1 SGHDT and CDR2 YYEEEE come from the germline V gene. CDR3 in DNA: TGTGCCAGCAGCTTTAATCGGGGAAGCCACGAGCAGTACGTC. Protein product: CASSFNRGSHEQYV.

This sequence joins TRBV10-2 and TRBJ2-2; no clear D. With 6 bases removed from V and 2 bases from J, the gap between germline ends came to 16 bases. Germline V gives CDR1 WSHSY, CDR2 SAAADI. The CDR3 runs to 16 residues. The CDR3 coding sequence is TGCGCCAGCAGGTCCACCCTCACTTTCAACACCGGGGAGCTGTTTTTT. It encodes CASRSTLTFNTGELFF.

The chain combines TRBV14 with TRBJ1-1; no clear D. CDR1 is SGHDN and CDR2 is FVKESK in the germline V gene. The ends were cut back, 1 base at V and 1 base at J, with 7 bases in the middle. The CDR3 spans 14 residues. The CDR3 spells CASSQGSGNTEAFF. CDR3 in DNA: TGTGCCAGCAGCCAAGGGTCCGGGAACACTGAAGCTTTCTTT.

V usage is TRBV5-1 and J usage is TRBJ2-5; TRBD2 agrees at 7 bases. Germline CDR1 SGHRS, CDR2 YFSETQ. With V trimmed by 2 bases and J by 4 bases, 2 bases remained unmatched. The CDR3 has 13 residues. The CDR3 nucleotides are TGCGCCAGCAGCTTAAGCGGGACAGAGACCCAGTACTTC. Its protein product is CASSLSGTETQYF.

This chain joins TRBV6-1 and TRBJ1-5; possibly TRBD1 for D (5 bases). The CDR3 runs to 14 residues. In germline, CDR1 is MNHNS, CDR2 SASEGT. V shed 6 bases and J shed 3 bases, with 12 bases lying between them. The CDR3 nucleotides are TGTGCCAGCAGACGGGGGGTCGACAATCAGCCCCAGCATTTT. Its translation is CASRRGVDNQPQHF.

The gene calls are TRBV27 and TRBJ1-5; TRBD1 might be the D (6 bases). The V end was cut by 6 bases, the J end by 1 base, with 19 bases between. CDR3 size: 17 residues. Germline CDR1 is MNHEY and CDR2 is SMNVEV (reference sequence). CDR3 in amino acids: CASSRAGGPQSNQPQHF. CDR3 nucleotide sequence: TGTGCCAGCAGCCGAGCCGGGGGGCCCCAGAGCAATCAGCCCCAGCATTTT.

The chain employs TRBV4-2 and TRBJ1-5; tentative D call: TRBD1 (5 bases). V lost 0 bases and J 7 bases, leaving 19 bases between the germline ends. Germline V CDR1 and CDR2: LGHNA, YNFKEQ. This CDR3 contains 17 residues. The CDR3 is CASSQDWSRGVDQPQHF. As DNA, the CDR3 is TGTGCCAGCAGCCAAGATTGGTCGCGGGGGGTAGACCAGCCCCAGCATTTT.

CDR3 nucleotide sequence: TGCGCCAGCAGCCAAGATCAGAGGCTGGACAGGGCCTACAATGAGCAGTTCTTC. This encodes CASSQDQRLDRAYNEQFF. The chain couples TRBV4-3 to TRBJ2-1, with TRBD1 matching over 8 bases. V gave up 0 bases and J gave up 2 bases; unmatched junction bases: 9. The V gene's germline CDR1 is LGHNA and CDR2 YSLEER. The CDR3 contains 18 residues.

The chain's CDR3 is CAHLGQGRGAYGYTF. As DNA, the CDR3 is TGTGCCCACTTGGGGCAGGGGAGGGGTGCCTATGGCTACACCTTC. This chain uses TRBV27 with TRBJ1-2; TRBD1 might be the D (6 bases). Between the trimmed V and J ends, which lost 11 bases and 4 bases, there was a span of 23 bases. The CDR3 runs 15 residues. CDR1 and CDR2 from the germline V gene are MNHEY and SMNVEV (reference sequence).

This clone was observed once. This chain's CDR3 is CASSEGTANYGYTF. The DNA of the CDR3 is TGTGCCAGCAGTGAAGGGACAGCAAACTATGGCTACACCTTC. The chain has TRBV6-1 and TRBJ1-2, with D possibly being TRBD1 (6 bases). The CDR3 has 14 amino acids. CDR1 and CDR2 (germline): MNHNS, SASEGT. V was pared by 1 base and J by 2 bases, with 8 bases between.

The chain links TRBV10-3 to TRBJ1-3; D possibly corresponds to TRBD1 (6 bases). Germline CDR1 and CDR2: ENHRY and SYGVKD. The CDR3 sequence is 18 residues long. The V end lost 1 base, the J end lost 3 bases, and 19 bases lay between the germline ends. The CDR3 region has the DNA TGTGCCATCAGTGAGTTGGGGGCGGCAAGGGCGAATGGAAACACCATATATTTT. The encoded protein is CAISELGAARANGNTIYF.

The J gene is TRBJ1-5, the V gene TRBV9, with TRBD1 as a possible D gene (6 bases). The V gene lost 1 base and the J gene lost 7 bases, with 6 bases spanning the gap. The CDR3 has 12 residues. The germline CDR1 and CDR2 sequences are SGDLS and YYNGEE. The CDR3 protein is CASSVRGQPQHF. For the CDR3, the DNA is TGTGCCAGCAGCGTAAGGGGGCAGCCCCAGCATTTT.

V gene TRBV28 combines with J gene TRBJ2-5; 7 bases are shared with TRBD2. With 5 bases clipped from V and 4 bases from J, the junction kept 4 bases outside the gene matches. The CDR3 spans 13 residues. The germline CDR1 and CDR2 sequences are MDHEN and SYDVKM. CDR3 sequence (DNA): TGTGCCAGCAGTCCTGGGGGGGGAGAGACCCAGTACTTC. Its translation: CASSPGGGETQYF.

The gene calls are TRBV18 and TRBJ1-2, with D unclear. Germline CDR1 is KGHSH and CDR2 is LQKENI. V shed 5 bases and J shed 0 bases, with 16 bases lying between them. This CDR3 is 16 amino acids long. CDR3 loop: CASSTTPRPANYGYTF. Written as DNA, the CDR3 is TGTGCCAGCTCAACCACCCCCAGGCCAGCTAACTATGGCTACACCTTC.

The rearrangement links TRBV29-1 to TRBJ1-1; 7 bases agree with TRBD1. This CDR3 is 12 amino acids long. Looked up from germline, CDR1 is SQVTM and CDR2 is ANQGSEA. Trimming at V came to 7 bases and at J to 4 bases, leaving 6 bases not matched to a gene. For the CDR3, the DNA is TGCAGCGCAGCAGCAGGGGGCACTGAAGCTTTCTTT. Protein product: CSAAAGGTEAFF.

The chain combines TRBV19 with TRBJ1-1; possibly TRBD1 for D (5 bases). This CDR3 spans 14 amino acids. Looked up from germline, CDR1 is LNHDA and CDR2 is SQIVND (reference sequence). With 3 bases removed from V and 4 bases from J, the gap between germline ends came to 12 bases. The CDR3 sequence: CASSIGGVGTEAFF. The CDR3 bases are TGTGCCAGTAGTATCGGGGGGGTGGGCACTGAAGCTTTCTTT. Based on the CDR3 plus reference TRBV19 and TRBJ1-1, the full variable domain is DGGITQSPKYLFRKEGQNVTLSCEQNLNHDAMYWYRQDPGQGLRLIYYSQIVNDFQKGDIAEGYSVSREKKESFPLTVTSAQKNPTAFYLCASSIGGVGTEAFFGQGTRLTVV.

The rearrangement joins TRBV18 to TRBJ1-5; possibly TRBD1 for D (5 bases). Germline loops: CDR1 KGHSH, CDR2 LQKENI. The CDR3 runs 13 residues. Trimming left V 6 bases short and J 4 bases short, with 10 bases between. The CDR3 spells CASSISGNQPQHF. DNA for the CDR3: TGTGCCAGCTCCATTTCAGGGAATCAGCCCCAGCATTTT.

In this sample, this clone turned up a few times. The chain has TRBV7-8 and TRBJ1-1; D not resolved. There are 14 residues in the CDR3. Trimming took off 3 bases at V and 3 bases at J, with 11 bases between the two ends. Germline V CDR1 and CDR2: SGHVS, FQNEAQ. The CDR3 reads CASSFPGGDTEAFF. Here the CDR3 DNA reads TGTGCCAGCAGCTTCCCTGGCGGAGACACTGAAGCTTTCTTT.

CDR3 nucleotide sequence: TGTGCCAGCAGCTTGGGGCGGACCACAGATACGCAGTATTTT. Amino acid sequence: CASSLGRTTDTQYF. The V gene is TRBV7-2, the J gene TRBJ2-3; the D gene is possibly TRBD1 (5 bases). Germline V gene sequence: CDR1 SGHTA, CDR2 FQGNSA. CDR3 length: 14 residues. Trimming took 3 bases from V and 2 from J, leaving 9 bases between them.

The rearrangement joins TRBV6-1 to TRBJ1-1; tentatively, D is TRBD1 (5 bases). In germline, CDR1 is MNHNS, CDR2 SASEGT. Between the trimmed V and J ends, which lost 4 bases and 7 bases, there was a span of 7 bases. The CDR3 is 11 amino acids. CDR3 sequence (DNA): TGTGCCAGCAGTGTACAGGTTGAAGCTTTCTTT. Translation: CASSVQVEAFF.

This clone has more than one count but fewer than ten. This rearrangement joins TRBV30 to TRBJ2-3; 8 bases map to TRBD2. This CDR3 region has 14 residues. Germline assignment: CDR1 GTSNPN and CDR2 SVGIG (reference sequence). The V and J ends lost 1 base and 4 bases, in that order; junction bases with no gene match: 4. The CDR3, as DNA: TGTGCCTGGAGTGCCGGGAGGGGGGCAGATACGCAGTATTTT. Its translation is CAWSAGRGADTQYF.

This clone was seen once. CDR3 sequence reads: CASSWDQTGGGDTQYF. The DNA of the CDR3 is TGTGCCAGCAGCTGGGATCAGACAGGGGGCGGAGATACGCAGTATTTT. The genes are TRBV6-6 and TRBJ2-3; 10 bases map to TRBD1. The V segment lost 6 bases and the J segment 5 bases; nucleotides outside the gene matches: 11. Germline V gene lookup returns CDR1 MNHNY and CDR2 SVGAGI (reference sequence). The length of the CDR3 is 16 residues.

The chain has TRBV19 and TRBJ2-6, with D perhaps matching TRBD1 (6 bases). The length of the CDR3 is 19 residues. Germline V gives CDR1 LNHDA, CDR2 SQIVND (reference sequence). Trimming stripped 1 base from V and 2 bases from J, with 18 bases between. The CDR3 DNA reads TGTGCCAGTAGTATAGGAAGAGGCAGGGGAACAGCTGGGGCCAACGTCCTGACTTTC. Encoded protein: CASSIGRGRGTAGANVLTF.

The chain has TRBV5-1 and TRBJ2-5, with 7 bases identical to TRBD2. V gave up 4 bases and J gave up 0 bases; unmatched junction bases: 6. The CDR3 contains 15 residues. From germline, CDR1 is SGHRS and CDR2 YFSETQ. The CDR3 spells CASSPGGVNQETQYF. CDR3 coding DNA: TGCGCCAGCAGCCCTGGGGGGGTTAACCAAGAGACCCAGTACTTC.